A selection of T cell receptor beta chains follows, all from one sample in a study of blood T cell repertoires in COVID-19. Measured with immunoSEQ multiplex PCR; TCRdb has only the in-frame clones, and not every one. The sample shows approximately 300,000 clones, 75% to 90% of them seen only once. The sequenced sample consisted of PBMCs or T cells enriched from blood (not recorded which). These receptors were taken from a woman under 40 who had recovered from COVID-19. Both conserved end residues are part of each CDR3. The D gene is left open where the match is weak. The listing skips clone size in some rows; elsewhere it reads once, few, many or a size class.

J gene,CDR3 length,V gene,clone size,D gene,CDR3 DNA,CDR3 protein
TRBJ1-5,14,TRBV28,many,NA,TGTGCCAGCATGCCAACGGGGGGGTGGCAGCCCCAGCATTTT,CASMPTGGWQPQHF
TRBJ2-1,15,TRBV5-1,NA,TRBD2,TGCGCCAGCAGGACACGGGGGGAGCGAGACAATGAGCAGTTCTTC,CASRTRGERDNEQFF
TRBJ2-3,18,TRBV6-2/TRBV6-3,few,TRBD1,TGTGCCAGCAGTTACCCGTTCCAGGGGGCGACCTCATTTTTGACGCAGTATTTT,CASSYPFQGATSFLTQYF
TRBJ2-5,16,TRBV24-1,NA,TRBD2,TGTGCCACCAGTGATTTGAGTCAGGGAGGGACGGAGACCCAGTACTTC,CATSDLSQGGTETQYF
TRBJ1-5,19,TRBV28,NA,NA,TGTGCCAGCAGTTTATTATGGGGGAGGGCAGGAGTGGAGGGTCAGCCCCAGCATTTT,CASSLLWGRAGVEGQPQHF
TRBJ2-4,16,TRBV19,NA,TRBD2,TGTGCCAGTAGTATGGATGGTAGCGGGAGCCAAAACATTCAGTACTTC,CASSMDGSGSQNIQYF
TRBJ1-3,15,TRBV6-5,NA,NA,TGTGCCAGCAGAACCGGACACTACTCTGGAAACACCATATATTTT,CASRTGHYSGNTIYF
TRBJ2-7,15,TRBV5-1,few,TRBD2,TGCGCCAGCAGCCCCACCCAGACTAGCGGGGGACAGCAGTACTTC,CASSPTQTSGGQQYF
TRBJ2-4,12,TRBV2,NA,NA,TGTGCCAGCAGTGGTCGGAAAAACATTCAGTACTTC,CASSGRKNIQYF
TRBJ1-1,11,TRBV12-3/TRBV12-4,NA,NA,TGTGCCAGCAGCGAGCAGGGTCAGGCTTTCTTT,CASSEQGQAFF
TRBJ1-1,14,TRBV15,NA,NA,TGTGCCACCAGCAGAGATTTGGGGGGGGATGAAGCTTTCTTT,CATSRDLGGDEAFF
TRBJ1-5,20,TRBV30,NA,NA,TGTGCCTGGAAGCTAGGTGAGGGAAGGTTACAATCGGGTAGCAATCAGCCCCAGCATTTT,CAWKLGEGRLQSGSNQPQHF
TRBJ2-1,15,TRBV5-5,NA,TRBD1,TGTGCCAGCAGCCAGGGACAGGGGACCTACAATGAGCAGTTCTTC,CASSQGQGTYNEQFF
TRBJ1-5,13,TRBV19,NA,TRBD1,TGTGCCAGTAGGAACAGGGGAAACCAGCCCCAGCATTTT,CASRNRGNQPQHF
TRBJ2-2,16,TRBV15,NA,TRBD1,TGTGCCACCAGCAGCATACGGGACAGGACTACCGGGGAGCTGTTTTTT,CATSSIRDRTTGELFF
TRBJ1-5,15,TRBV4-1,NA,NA,TGCGCCAGCAGCTCCCCTTTGGGGGGGAATCAGCCCCAGCATTTT,CASSSPLGGNQPQHF
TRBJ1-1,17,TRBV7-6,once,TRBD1,TGTGCCAGCTCCGATTCCGGCCGCAGGGGGCTATACACTGAAGCTTTCTTT,CASSDSGRRGLYTEAFF
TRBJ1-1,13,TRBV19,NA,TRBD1,TGTGCCAGTAGCCTTGGACAGGGAACTGAAGCTTTCTTT,CASSLGQGTEAFF
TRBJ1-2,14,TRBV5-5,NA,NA,TGTGCCAGCAGCTTGACAGGGCCTGACGATGGCTACACCTTC,CASSLTGPDDGYTF
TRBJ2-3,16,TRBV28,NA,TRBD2,TGTGCCAGCAGTTTATTACTAGCGGGAGTCGGGGGTACGCAGTATTTT,CASSLLLAGVGGTQYF
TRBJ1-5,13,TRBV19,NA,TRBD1,TGTGCCACCCGGGACAGTAACCCCCAGCCCCAGCATTTT,CATRDSNPQPQHF
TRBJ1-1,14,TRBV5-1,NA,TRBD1,TGCGCCAGCAGCTTTCAGACAGGGGGCCGCGAAGCTTTCTTT,CASSFQTGGREAFF
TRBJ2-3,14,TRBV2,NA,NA,TGTGCCAGCACGGCAGGCCAGAGCACAGATACGCAGTATTTT,CASTAGQSTDTQYF
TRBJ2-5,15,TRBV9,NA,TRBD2,TGTGCCAGCAGCGTATCCGGGACTAGTGGGGAGACCCAGTACTTC,CASSVSGTSGETQYF
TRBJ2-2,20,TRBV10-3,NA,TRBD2,TGTGCCATCTCCGCAGGGCGAACTAGCGGCCAAAACTTAAACACCGGGGAGCTGTTTTTT,CAISAGRTSGQNLNTGELFF
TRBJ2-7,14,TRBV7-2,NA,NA,TGTGCCAGCAGCGCTCGCGGGAAAGACTACGAGCAGTACTTC,CASSARGKDYEQYF
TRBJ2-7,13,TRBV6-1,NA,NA,TGTGCCAGCAGTGATGGGAGCTCCTACGAGCAGTACTTC,CASSDGSSYEQYF
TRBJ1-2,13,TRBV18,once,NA,TGTGCCAGCTCACCCGGCGGGAACTATGGCTACACCTTC,CASSPGGNYGYTF
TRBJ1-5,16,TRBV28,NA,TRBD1,TGTGCCAGCAGTTCGCTGCCCGGACAGGGTAATCAGCCCCAGCATTTT,CASSSLPGQGNQPQHF
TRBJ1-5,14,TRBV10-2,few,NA,TGCGCCAGCAGTGATCGAGGGCGGACGCAGCCCCAGCATTTT,CASSDRGRTQPQHF
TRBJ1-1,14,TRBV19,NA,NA,TGTGCCAGTACGGGTAGGGGGTTGAACACTGAAGCTTTCTTT,CASTGRGLNTEAFF
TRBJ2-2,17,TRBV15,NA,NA,TGTGCCACCAGCAGAGATCAGGCAGGGTCCTACACCGGGGAGCTGTTTTTT,CATSRDQAGSYTGELFF
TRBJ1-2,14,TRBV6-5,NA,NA,TGTGCCAGCGTTCGACTACTACTTAACTATGGCTACACCTTC,CASVRLLLNYGYTF
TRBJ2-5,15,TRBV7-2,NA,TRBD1,TGTGCCAGCAGCTTAGGGGACAGGGGATATGGGACCCAGTACTTC,CASSLGDRGYGTQYF
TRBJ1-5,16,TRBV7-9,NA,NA,TGTGCCAGCAGCTTAGCGCGTGGGGGGGGCAATCAGCCCCAGCATTTT,CASSLARGGGNQPQHF
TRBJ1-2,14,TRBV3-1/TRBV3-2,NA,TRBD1,TGTGCCAGCAGCCCAACGGGACAGGGGTATGGCTACACCTTC,CASSPTGQGYGYTF
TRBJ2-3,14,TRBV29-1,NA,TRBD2,TGCAGCGGGACTAGCGGGGCTAGCACAGATACGCAGTATTTT,CSGTSGASTDTQYF
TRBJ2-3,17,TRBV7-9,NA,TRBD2,TGTGCCAGCATGGCCCGGGCTAGCGGATCTAGCACAGATACGCAGTATTTT,CASMARASGSSTDTQYF
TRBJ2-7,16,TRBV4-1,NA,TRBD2,TGCGCCAGCAGTCAAAGACCAGGGACTATTACGTTGGAGCAGTACTTC,CASSQRPGTITLEQYF
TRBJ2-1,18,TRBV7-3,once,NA,TGTGCCAGCAGCTCGCTGGGGCCGTCTTCCGCGCCCTACAATGAGCAGTTCTTC,CASSSLGPSSAPYNEQFF
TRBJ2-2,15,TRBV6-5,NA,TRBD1,TGTGCCAGCAGTAAGGGACAGGGGAACACCGGGGAGCTGTTTTTT,CASSKGQGNTGELFF
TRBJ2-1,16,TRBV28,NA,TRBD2,TGTGCCAGCAGTTTATTTTCGCGGGGGTCGTACAATGAGCAGTTCTTC,CASSLFSRGSYNEQFF
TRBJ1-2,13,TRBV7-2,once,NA,TGTGCCAGCAGCTCCCCGCCGGACTATGGCTACACCTTC,CASSSPPDYGYTF
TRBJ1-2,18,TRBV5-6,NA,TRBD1,TGTGCCAGCAGCCCGTTAGACAGGGGCTCCTACGGGGAGTTTGGCTACACCTTC,CASSPLDRGSYGEFGYTF
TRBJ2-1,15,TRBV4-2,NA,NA,TGTGCCAGCAGCCAAGATGCCCCCGTCAGCAATGAGCAGTTCTTC,CASSQDAPVSNEQFF
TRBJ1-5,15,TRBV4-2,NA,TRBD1,TGTGCCAGCAGCCAGTCGGGACAGCTTAATCAGCCCCAGCATTTT,CASSQSGQLNQPQHF
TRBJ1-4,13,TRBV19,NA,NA,TGTGCCACCCGACAGCCAACTAATGAAAAACTGTTTTTT,CATRQPTNEKLFF
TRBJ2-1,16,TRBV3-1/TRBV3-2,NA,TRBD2,TGTGCCAGCAGCCACCCGGGACTAGCCGGTGGGGATGAGCAGTTCTTC,CASSHPGLAGGDEQFF
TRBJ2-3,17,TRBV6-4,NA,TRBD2,TGTGCCAGCAGTGAATCCCCTAGCGGGGGGGCCGTAGATACGCAGTATTTT,CASSESPSGGAVDTQYF
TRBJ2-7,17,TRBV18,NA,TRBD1,TGTGCCAGCTCACCACCAACTGGGACAGGGACATACAACGAGCAGTACTTC,CASSPPTGTGTYNEQYF
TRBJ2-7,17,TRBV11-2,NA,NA,TGTGCCAGCAGCTTAGTCTGGCGTGGAGGGTTGAACTACGAGCAGTACTTC,CASSLVWRGGLNYEQYF
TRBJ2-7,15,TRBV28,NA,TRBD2,TGTGCCAGCAGTTTGGGGGGCGGGAGGACCTACGAGCAGTACTTC,CASSLGGGRTYEQYF
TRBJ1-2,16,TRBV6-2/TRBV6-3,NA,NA,TGTGCCAGCAGTTACCCTGCTGCCGGCTGGGCATATGGCTACACCTTC,CASSYPAAGWAYGYTF
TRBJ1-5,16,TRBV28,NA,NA,TGTGCCAGCAACCTCCCCGTAGGGGTCCGGGATCAGCCCCAGCATTTT,CASNLPVGVRDQPQHF
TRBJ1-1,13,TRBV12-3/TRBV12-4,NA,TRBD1,TGTGCCAGCAACTCGGGACAGGGGACTGAAGCTTTCTTT,CASNSGQGTEAFF
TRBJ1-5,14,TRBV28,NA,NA,TGTGCCAGCAGGGTAGACAGTTTAAATCAGCCCCAGCATTTT,CASRVDSLNQPQHF
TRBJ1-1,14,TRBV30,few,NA,TGTGCCTGGCTCCGGGCCGGGGTTTTTATGGAAGCTTTCTTT,CAWLRAGVFMEAFF
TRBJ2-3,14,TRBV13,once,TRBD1,TGTGCCAGCAGCTTCGACAGGGCCACAGATACGCAGTATTTT,CASSFDRATDTQYF
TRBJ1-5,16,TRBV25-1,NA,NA,TGTGCCAGCAGTGAATCCGGCAGGGGCGAGGGTCAGCCCCAGCATTTT,CASSESGRGEGQPQHF
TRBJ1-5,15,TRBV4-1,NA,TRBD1,TGCGCCAGCAGCCAAAACAGGGGGTCGGGTCAGCCCCAGCATTTT,CASSQNRGSGQPQHF